A selection of T cell receptor beta chains follows, all from one sample in a study of shared clonotypes between healthy human individuals. Here immunoSEQ multiplex PCR was the method, and the copy in TCRdb shows in-frame clones only, minus some. Of roughly 640,000 clones listed, 97% were seen once; the top ten hold 0.057%. Specimen: naive CD4+ T cells sorted from blood. The receptors shown here come from a woman in her twenties or thirties in good health. CDR3s include the opening cysteine and the closing phenylalanine or tryptophan. The order of the fields is J gene, V gene, clone size, D gene, CDR3 DNA, CDR3 protein. The D gene is left open where the match is weak. Not all rows give a size; the values are once, few, many and, for expanded clones, a class.

j_gene: TRBJ2-1; v_gene: TRBV6-4; abundance: .; d_gene: TRBD2; CDR3nt: TGTGCCAGCAGTCCAGGCGGACTAGCGGGAGACAAGCAGTTCTTC; CDR3aa: CASSPGGLAGDKQFF
j_gene: TRBJ2-7; v_gene: TRBV2; abundance: .; d_gene: .; CDR3nt: TGTGCCAGCGTAGTAGGCTACGAGCAGTACTTC; CDR3aa: CASVVGYEQYF
j_gene: TRBJ2-7; v_gene: TRBV14; abundance: .; d_gene: .; CDR3nt: TGTGCCAGCAGTCTCAGCTGGGGAAGCTCCTACGAGCAGTACTTC; CDR3aa: CASSLSWGSSYEQYF
j_gene: TRBJ2-5; v_gene: TRBV4-1; abundance: .; d_gene: TRBD1; CDR3nt: TGCGCCAGCAGCCAAGAACAGGGGGCCCGGTTGACCCAGTACTTC; CDR3aa: CASSQEQGARLTQYF
j_gene: TRBJ1-5; v_gene: TRBV6-1; abundance: .; d_gene: .; CDR3nt: TGTGCCAGCATGAAGGACGGGAATCAGCCCCAGCATTTT; CDR3aa: CASMKDGNQPQHF
j_gene: TRBJ1-2; v_gene: TRBV18; abundance: .; d_gene: .; CDR3nt: TGTGCCAGCTCACCTACAAGCGGAGACCGCGGAGGCTACACCTTC; CDR3aa: CASSPTSGDRGGYTF
j_gene: TRBJ1-5; v_gene: TRBV11-1; abundance: .; d_gene: TRBD1; CDR3nt: TGTGCCAGCAGCTCCGACAGGGGACAGCCCCAGCATTTT; CDR3aa: CASSSDRGQPQHF
j_gene: TRBJ2-1; v_gene: TRBV28; abundance: .; d_gene: .; CDR3nt: TGTGCCAGCAGACAAAGCGGTTACAATGAGCAGTTCTTC; CDR3aa: CASRQSGYNEQFF
j_gene: TRBJ2-2; v_gene: TRBV2; abundance: .; d_gene: TRBD2; CDR3nt: TGTGCCAGCAAGGGGTCGCGACTAGCGGGAGGAACCGGGGAGCTGTTTTTT; CDR3aa: CASKGSRLAGGTGELFF
j_gene: TRBJ1-1; v_gene: TRBV18; abundance: .; d_gene: .; CDR3nt: TGTGCCAGCTCACCTCAGGGACCGGACACTGAAGCTTTCTTT; CDR3aa: CASSPQGPDTEAFF
j_gene: TRBJ2-5; v_gene: TRBV7-9; abundance: .; d_gene: TRBD2; CDR3nt: TGTGCCAGCAGCAATGCACGCGCTGCGGGGGCCCAGTACTTC; CDR3aa: CASSNARAAGAQYF
j_gene: TRBJ2-3; v_gene: TRBV6-5; abundance: .; d_gene: .; CDR3nt: TGTGCCAGCACCGACCACGGCACAGATACGCAGTATTTT; CDR3aa: CASTDHGTDTQYF
j_gene: TRBJ2-1; v_gene: TRBV5-1; abundance: .; d_gene: .; CDR3nt: TGCGCCAGCAGCTTGGTCGGGAGCGACTACAATGAGCAGTTCTTC; CDR3aa: CASSLVGSDYNEQFF
j_gene: TRBJ2-4; v_gene: TRBV4-1; abundance: .; d_gene: TRBD1; CDR3nt: TGCGCCAGCAGCCCCCAGGGACAGGGCCAAAACATTCAGTACTTC; CDR3aa: CASSPQGQGQNIQYF
j_gene: TRBJ2-5; v_gene: TRBV28; abundance: .; d_gene: TRBD1; CDR3nt: TGTGCCACCAGAAGGGGACAGGGTTCCCCAGAGACCCAGTACTTC; CDR3aa: CATRRGQGSPETQYF
j_gene: TRBJ2-5; v_gene: TRBV18; abundance: .; d_gene: TRBD2; CDR3nt: TGTGCCAGCTCACCACCGGCGGGAGCGTACCAAGAGACCCAGTACTTC; CDR3aa: CASSPPAGAYQETQYF
j_gene: TRBJ1-1; v_gene: TRBV4-1; abundance: .; d_gene: .; CDR3nt: TGCGCCAGCAGCCCGGGACCCACTGAAGCTTTCTTT; CDR3aa: CASSPGPTEAFF
j_gene: TRBJ2-7; v_gene: TRBV19; abundance: .; d_gene: TRBD1; CDR3nt: TGTGCCAGTAGGGGACAGGGGACCTACGAGCAGTACTTC; CDR3aa: CASRGQGTYEQYF
j_gene: TRBJ1-3; v_gene: TRBV15; abundance: .; d_gene: .; CDR3nt: TGTGCCACCAGCAGCGGAAGGACGAGCTCTGGAAACACCATATATTTT; CDR3aa: CATSSGRTSSGNTIYF
j_gene: TRBJ2-1; v_gene: TRBV19; abundance: once; d_gene: TRBD2; CDR3nt: TGTGCCAGCTCTCCCAATCCTGGAAGTTGGCAAGCGGGAGGTGAGAATGAGCAGTTCTTC; CDR3aa: CASSPNPGSWQAGGENEQFF
j_gene: TRBJ2-3; v_gene: TRBV7-2; abundance: .; d_gene: .; CDR3nt: TGTGCCAGCAGCTTAGGGCAGAACACAGATACGCAGTATTTT; CDR3aa: CASSLGQNTDTQYF
j_gene: TRBJ2-7; v_gene: TRBV11-3; abundance: .; d_gene: .; CDR3nt: TGTGCCAGCAGCTTAGGACCATCCTACGAGCAGTACTTC; CDR3aa: CASSLGPSYEQYF
j_gene: TRBJ1-5; v_gene: TRBV28; abundance: once; d_gene: .; CDR3nt: TGTGCCAGCAGTTCCCCCATGGTTACAGGTAATCAGCCCCAGCATTTT; CDR3aa: CASSSPMVTGNQPQHF
j_gene: TRBJ2-7; v_gene: TRBV11-2; abundance: .; d_gene: TRBD2; CDR3nt: TGTGCCAGCAGCTTAGGTGGGCGCGGGAGCAGGGACGAGCAGTACTTC; CDR3aa: CASSLGGRGSRDEQYF
j_gene: TRBJ2-3; v_gene: TRBV2; abundance: .; d_gene: .; CDR3nt: TGTGCCAGCAGTGGGACAACAGATACGCAGTATTTT; CDR3aa: CASSGTTDTQYF
j_gene: TRBJ2-1; v_gene: TRBV28; abundance: .; d_gene: TRBD2; CDR3nt: TGTGCCAGCAGTCCCGCGAGCGGGAGTGGGTACAATGAGCAGTTCTTC; CDR3aa: CASSPASGSGYNEQFF
j_gene: TRBJ2-7; v_gene: TRBV6-6; abundance: .; d_gene: .; CDR3nt: TGTGCCAGCAGTTACAGGCGCGAGCAGTACTTC; CDR3aa: CASSYRREQYF
j_gene: TRBJ2-7; v_gene: TRBV27; abundance: .; d_gene: TRBD1; CDR3nt: TGTGCCAGCAGTTTAGAGGGACAGGGGGCCAAATCCTACGAGCAGTACTTC; CDR3aa: CASSLEGQGAKSYEQYF
j_gene: TRBJ1-4; v_gene: TRBV2; abundance: .; d_gene: TRBD1; CDR3nt: TGTGCCAGCAGTCCGGGACAGGGAGTTGAAAAACTGTTTTTT; CDR3aa: CASSPGQGVEKLFF
j_gene: TRBJ2-2; v_gene: TRBV5-1; abundance: .; d_gene: TRBD2; CDR3nt: TGCGCCAGCAGCTCCGTAGCGGGAGGAACCGGGGAGCTGTTTTTT; CDR3aa: CASSSVAGGTGELFF
j_gene: TRBJ2-3; v_gene: TRBV5-1; abundance: .; d_gene: .; CDR3nt: TGCGCCAGCAGCTTGAACTCGCTAGGTACGCAGTATTTT; CDR3aa: CASSLNSLGTQYF
j_gene: TRBJ2-5; v_gene: TRBV6-5; abundance: .; d_gene: .; CDR3nt: TGTGCCAGCAGACGGGAAGAGACCCAGTACTTC; CDR3aa: CASRREETQYF
j_gene: TRBJ2-3; v_gene: TRBV29-1; abundance: once; d_gene: TRBD2; CDR3nt: TGCAGCGTCGGGACTAGGTTGAAGGATACGCAGTATTTT; CDR3aa: CSVGTRLKDTQYF
j_gene: TRBJ2-1; v_gene: TRBV28; abundance: .; d_gene: TRBD2; CDR3nt: TGTGCCAGCAGTTTGGGGGGGACTTACAATGAGCAGTTCTTC; CDR3aa: CASSLGGTYNEQFF
j_gene: TRBJ2-5; v_gene: TRBV28; abundance: .; d_gene: .; CDR3nt: TGTGCCAGCAGTGGGCAAGAGACCCAGTACTTC; CDR3aa: CASSGQETQYF
j_gene: TRBJ2-5; v_gene: TRBV5-1; abundance: .; d_gene: .; CDR3nt: TGCGCCAGCACTCAACAGGGAATGGCCCAAGAGACCCAGTACTTC; CDR3aa: CASTQQGMAQETQYF
j_gene: TRBJ2-1; v_gene: TRBV5-4; abundance: .; d_gene: .; CDR3nt: TGTGCCAGCAGTCCAGACCTGGTAGGCGATGAGCAGTTCTTC; CDR3aa: CASSPDLVGDEQFF
j_gene: TRBJ1-1; v_gene: TRBV10-3; abundance: .; d_gene: TRBD1; CDR3nt: TGTGCCATCAGTCCCGGACAGGGTAACACTGAAGCTTTCTTT; CDR3aa: CAISPGQGNTEAFF
j_gene: TRBJ2-7; v_gene: TRBV2; abundance: .; d_gene: .; CDR3nt: TGTGCCAGCAGTGAAACGGATTTGGGAAGTCAGTACTTC; CDR3aa: CASSETDLGSQYF
j_gene: TRBJ1-4; v_gene: TRBV5-4; abundance: once; d_gene: TRBD1; CDR3nt: TGTGCCAGCAGTCGGAGGGACAGGGGAGGTGAAAAACTGTTTTTT; CDR3aa: CASSRRDRGGEKLFF
j_gene: TRBJ2-3; v_gene: TRBV19; abundance: .; d_gene: .; CDR3nt: TGTGCCAGTATGGAGGGGTTGTTTGGCTCTAGCACAGATACGCAGTATTTT; CDR3aa: CASMEGLFGSSTDTQYF
j_gene: TRBJ1-1; v_gene: TRBV5-1; abundance: once; d_gene: TRBD1; CDR3nt: TGCGCCAGCAGCTTGGGACAGGGTACTACTGAAGCTTTCTTT; CDR3aa: CASSLGQGTTEAFF
j_gene: TRBJ2-7; v_gene: TRBV7-2; abundance: once; d_gene: TRBD2; CDR3nt: TGTGCCAGCAGCTTGGGACTAGCGGGAGGGTACGAGCAGTACTTC; CDR3aa: CASSLGLAGGYEQYF
j_gene: TRBJ2-7; v_gene: TRBV14; abundance: .; d_gene: .; CDR3nt: TGTGCCAGCAGCCAAGTTCATGGTGCTAGGGATTACGAGCAGTACTTC; CDR3aa: CASSQVHGARDYEQYF
j_gene: TRBJ2-5; v_gene: TRBV7-7; abundance: .; d_gene: TRBD2; CDR3nt: TGTGCCAGCAGCCCGGTTGGGGGGGAAGAGACCCAGTACTTC; CDR3aa: CASSPVGGEETQYF
j_gene: TRBJ1-5; v_gene: TRBV19; abundance: few; d_gene: .; CDR3nt: TGTGCCAGTAGTGTCCTAGGACAGCCCCAGCATTTT; CDR3aa: CASSVLGQPQHF
j_gene: TRBJ2-2; v_gene: TRBV7-3; abundance: .; d_gene: TRBD2; CDR3nt: TGTGCCAGCAGCCCTCCGGGCGGGGGGGGCACCGGGGAGCTGTTTTTT; CDR3aa: CASSPPGGGGTGELFF
j_gene: TRBJ2-1; v_gene: TRBV29-1; abundance: few; d_gene: .; CDR3nt: TGCAGCGTTGGTTCCGGGCAAAACAATGAGCAGTTCTTC; CDR3aa: CSVGSGQNNEQFF
j_gene: TRBJ2-1; v_gene: TRBV7-2; abundance: .; d_gene: TRBD2; CDR3nt: TGTGCCAGCAGCTTAGTTAGCGGGAGTGGCAATGAGCAGTTCTTC; CDR3aa: CASSLVSGSGNEQFF
j_gene: TRBJ1-6; v_gene: TRBV5-1; abundance: .; d_gene: TRBD1; CDR3nt: TGCGCCAGCAGCTTGGACCCTCCTCTTCGACAGGGGGCCTATAATTCACCCCTCCACTTT; CDR3aa: CASSLDPPLRQGAYNSPLHF
j_gene: TRBJ2-3; v_gene: TRBV7-9; abundance: .; d_gene: .; CDR3nt: TGTGCCAGCAGCTTAGTTGGCAGCATAACAGATACGCAGTATTTT; CDR3aa: CASSLVGSITDTQYF
j_gene: TRBJ1-2; v_gene: TRBV28; abundance: .; d_gene: TRBD1; CDR3nt: TGTGCCAGCAGTCTCCGGACAGGGCTCAGCTACACCTTC; CDR3aa: CASSLRTGLSYTF
j_gene: TRBJ2-3; v_gene: TRBV11-3; abundance: .; d_gene: TRBD2; CDR3nt: TGTGCCAGCAGCTTAGCGGCTAGCGGGAGCACAGATACGCAGTATTTT; CDR3aa: CASSLAASGSTDTQYF
j_gene: TRBJ2-7; v_gene: TRBV5-7; abundance: .; d_gene: TRBD2; CDR3nt: TGTGCCAGCAGCTTGGCGGGAGGCACACACGAGCAGTACTTC; CDR3aa: CASSLAGGTHEQYF